The subject of this entry is one TCR beta chain. The antigen it recognizes is unknown. Qualities for individual bases were not recorded, and no much larger clone is one base off. The immunoSEQ assay used for TCR sequencing gave the T-cell fraction in both tumor and uninvolved lung tissue. The study's own analysis went as follows. In the survival analysis, patients were divided into a high T-cell fraction group (upper tertile) and a low T-cell fraction group (lower two tertiles), and the two groups were compared using a log-rank test. A signed-rank test was used to check for differences in T-cell fraction between paired tumor and uninvolved lung. The table comes from immuneACCESS by way of TCRdb, which keeps in-frame sequences with V and J called. Part of the clones is missing from these tables; in studies checked, under half for an unresolved V gene and the rest for unknown reasons. V and J calls and clone size are as listed in that table; D and trimming were resolved from the DNA. This sample holds around 10,000 clones; roughly three fifths were observed only once. Clones ranked in the top ten supply 7% to 10% of the sample.

Per the germline V gene, SNHLY is the CDR1 and FYNNEI is the CDR2. Counted from cysteine to phenylalanine, this CDR3 has 12 amino acids. Only CDR3 DNA remains: 36 bases, in frame from the first base. Between the V and J ends, shortened by 5 bases and 5 bases respectively, the junction contains 10 bases. This sample was included in a study of tumor-infiltrating lymphocytes in localized non-small cell lung cancer (dated by TCRdb to about 2021). For the study in its entirety: The cohort included patients whose samples were collected after neoadjuvant chemotherapy, as well as both smokers and never-smokers and several histologies. Each patient contributed resected tumor tissue and uninvolved lung tissue from the same patient, described as non-adjacent to the tumor. The same patients underwent several integrated assays, with TCR sequencing performed together with flow cytometry, multiplex immunofluorescence, RNA-seq, exome sequencing and proteomics. The overall ICON cohort comprised some 140 surgical patients with localized non-small cell lung cancer whose tumors were resected. The paired tumor versus uninvolved lung comparison of immunoSEQ T-cell fraction included about 54 patients.

What the research found in general, with its limitations: No association of tumor T-cell fraction from TCR sequencing with recurrence-free survival was found (p = 0.61). Assay coverage varied across patients depending on available tissue quantity, so only a subset of the cohort had TCR sequencing. Because different assays used different pieces of the same tissue, intratumor heterogeneity could not be separated from technical variation. Higher T cell infiltration in tumors than in uninvolved lung tissue was supported by TCRbeta sequencing, consistent with immunofluorescence CD3 counts. The TCR-derived T-cell fraction showed no difference between the flow cytometry-defined immunotypes IM1 (good prognosis) and IM2 (poor prognosis).

Patient enrollment in ICON started in early 2016, and the final patient was enrolled in the second half of 2018. From a subcohort of about 70 patients, fresh tumor and matched uninvolved tissue were collected for in-depth immune analyses, including TCR sequencing. TCR sequencing was performed on DNA isolated from bulk tissue, without cell sorting. The source of this sequence is a human donor with non-small cell lung cancer. Sequencing input: lung tumor tissue. The chain couples TRBV2 to TRBJ2-7; the D gene is not confidently resolved. The nucleotide sequence reads as follows: TGTGCCAGCAGTCCGCTACGCAACGAGCAGTACTTC. The resulting protein is CASSPLRNEQYF.